Listed below are T cell receptor beta chains from one sample, sequenced in a study of T cell changes during pregnancy in multiple sclerosis. The table came from immunoSEQ multiplex PCR; TCRdb's copy has only in-frame clones and leaves some out. This sample has about 39,000 clones, with around 93% found just once. The sample here was CD4+ T cells from peripheral blood mononuclear cells, taken in the first trimester of pregnancy. These receptors came from a female donor with multiple sclerosis, enrolled in a pregnancy study. Both conserved end residues are part of each CDR3. The order of the fields is D gene, J gene, V gene, clone size, CDR3 DNA, CDR3 protein. A D gene is named only where the DNA matches it firmly. Clone size, where shown, is once, few, many, or a class for clones that have expanded.

>.|TRBJ1-2|TRBV5-1|.
TGCGCCAGCAGCTTGTCCGACAGGCCTCGCTATGGCTACACCTTC
CASSLSDRPRYGYTF
>.|TRBJ2-2|TRBV18|.
TGTGCCAGCTCACCAAAGGCGGGCACCGGGGAGCTGTTTTTT
CASSPKAGTGELFF
>TRBD1|TRBJ2-7|TRBV20-1|.
TGCAGGCCGTCCCAGGGGGAGGAGCAGTACTTC
CRPSQGEEQYF
>TRBD1|TRBJ1-1|TRBV2|.
TGTGCCAGCGGGGGACAGCTGGGAACTGAAGCTTTCTTT
CASGGQLGTEAFF
>.|TRBJ2-2|TRBV9|.
TGTGCCAGCAGCGTACGGGGCACCGGGGAGCTGTTTTTT
CASSVRGTGELFF
>.|TRBJ2-7|TRBV6-6|.
TGTGCCAGCAGACACGGGAGCTCCTACGAGCAGTACTTC
CASRHGSSYEQYF
>.|TRBJ2-7|TRBV11-2|.
TGTGCCAGCAGCCCCGGACAGTCTCCCTACGAGCAGTACTTC
CASSPGQSPYEQYF
>TRBD1|TRBJ2-5|TRBV9|.
TGTGCCAGCAGCGCCCGGGACAGGGGGGGCCAAGAGACCCAGTACTTC
CASSARDRGGQETQYF
>TRBD1|TRBJ1-5|TRBV2|few
TGTGCCAGCAGTAGACAGGGGAATCAGCCCCAGCATTTT
CASSRQGNQPQHF
>.|TRBJ1-1|TRBV29-1|.
TGCAGCGTTGAAGAGGGAGGAGGGTCTGAAGCTTTCTTT
CSVEEGGGSEAFF
>.|TRBJ1-3|TRBV7-9|.
TGTGCCAGCAGCTTAACCAGAGTTGGGGGGTCTGGAAACACCATATATTTT
CASSLTRVGGSGNTIYF
>.|TRBJ1-6|TRBV18|.
TGTGCCAGCTCCACCAACAACAGGGTCGCCAATTCACCCCTCCACTTT
CASSTNNRVANSPLHF
>.|TRBJ1-2|TRBV5-4|few
TGTGCCAGCACACAGGCTGGCTATGGCTACACCTTC
CASTQAGYGYTF
>TRBD1|TRBJ1-5|TRBV6-6|.
TGTGCCAGCAGTTACACGGACAGGGGGAACCAGCCCCAGCATTTT
CASSYTDRGNQPQHF
>TRBD2|TRBJ2-1|TRBV11-3|.
TGTGCCAGCAGCTTATTTCCGGGACTAGCGGGAGTAAATGAGCAGTTCTTC
CASSLFPGLAGVNEQFF
>TRBD1|TRBJ1-6|TRBV4-3|once
TGCGCCAGCAGCCAAGATGGACAGGGAGGTTCACCCCTCCACTTT
CASSQDGQGGSPLHF
>TRBD1|TRBJ2-7|TRBV5-4|.
TGTGCCAGCAGCCGACAGGGACGCACCTACGAGCAGTACTTC
CASSRQGRTYEQYF
>.|TRBJ1-2|TRBV9|.
TGTGCCAGCAGCGTAGTGGACAGCGGCTATGGCTACACCTTC
CASSVVDSGYGYTF
>.|TRBJ2-7|TRBV15|.
TGTGCCACCAGCAGAGATACGCGGCGGCAGGGGCGAACTCACGAGCAGTACTTC
CATSRDTRRQGRTHEQYF
>.|TRBJ1-2|TRBV5-1|.
TGCGCCAGCAGCTTGGCCGGAGATTATGGCTACACCTTC
CASSLAGDYGYTF
>.|TRBJ2-7|TRBV7-2|.
TGTGCCAGCAGCTTAGCAAGTACAGGATCCTACGAGCAGTACTTC
CASSLASTGSYEQYF
>.|TRBJ2-7|TRBV5-1|.
TGCGCCAGCAGCGTAGGACACCAGATATACGAGCAGTACTTC
CASSVGHQIYEQYF
>TRBD1|TRBJ2-2|TRBV5-4|once
TGTGCCAGCAGCTCGCCAGGGGGAACCGGGGAGCTGTTTTTT
CASSSPGGTGELFF
>.|TRBJ2-3|TRBV19|.
TGTGCCAGTAGAACGCAGGGCTCTGATACGCAGTATTTT
CASRTQGSDTQYF
>TRBD1|TRBJ1-3|TRBV7-9|.
TGTGCCAGCAGCTTCCAGGGGGATTCGGGAAACACCATATATTTT
CASSFQGDSGNTIYF
>.|TRBJ1-2|TRBV18|.
TGTGCCAGCTCACCACCGGGGGGACCATCTTTAAGCTACACCTTC
CASSPPGGPSLSYTF
>.|TRBJ1-1|TRBV7-3|once
TGTGCCAGCAGCCTCAACAGGGTCACTGAAGCTTTCTTT
CASSLNRVTEAFF
>TRBD2|TRBJ2-4|TRBV19|.
TGTGCCAGTAGTATACGGCCTAGCGGGGGGGATCTAGCCAAAAACATTCAGTACTTC
CASSIRPSGGDLAKNIQYF
>.|TRBJ1-2|TRBV29-1|.
TGCAGCGTACCGACAGGAAGCTATGGCTACACCTTC
CSVPTGSYGYTF
>.|TRBJ1-1|TRBV19|.
TGTGCCAGTAGTTCGATCCTTCCGGGGAACACTGAAGCTTTCTTT
CASSSILPGNTEAFF
>.|TRBJ1-6|TRBV4-1|.
TGCGCCAGCAGCCTCGGAGGGGATTCACCCCTCCACTTT
CASSLGGDSPLHF
>TRBD2|TRBJ2-5|TRBV7-8|.
TGTGCCAGCAGCTTAGCTCCGCTAGCGGGGGTCGGTGAGACCCAGTACTTC
CASSLAPLAGVGETQYF
>TRBD2|TRBJ2-7|TRBV4-1|.
TGCGCCAGCAGCCAAGATCTAGCGGAAAGCTCCTACGAGCAGTACTTC
CASSQDLAESSYEQYF
>.|TRBJ1-1|TRBV18|.
TGTGCCAGTCAGGGAAACACTGAAGCTTTCTTT
CASQGNTEAFF
>.|TRBJ2-3|TRBV6-1|.
TGTGCCAGCAGTGATACGGAGCTCCTGGGAGATACGCAGTATTTT
CASSDTELLGDTQYF
>.|TRBJ1-2|TRBV29-1|.
TGCAGCGTTGGGTCACCGGACTATGGCTACACCTTC
CSVGSPDYGYTF
>.|TRBJ1-3|TRBV2|.
TGTGCCAGCAGTAGGGAGCGGGTACTGCCCGGGGACACCATATATTTT
CASSRERVLPGDTIYF
>TRBD1|TRBJ1-5|TRBV19|.
TGTGCCACCTCCGGACAGGGGGTTCAGCCCCAGCATTTT
CATSGQGVQPQHF
>TRBD1|TRBJ2-2|TRBV9|.
TGTGCCAGCAGCGTAGCTACGGGGACAGTGAACACCGGGGAGCTGTTTTTT
CASSVATGTVNTGELFF
>.|TRBJ1-5|TRBV28|.
TGTGCCAGCAGTCACAGGGCTCAAGGTAGCAATCAGCCCCAGCATTTT
CASSHRAQGSNQPQHF
>.|TRBJ1-3|TRBV5-5|.
TGTGCCAGCAGCGTTACAGGGGGAAACACCATATATTTT
CASSVTGGNTIYF
>TRBD2|TRBJ2-3|TRBV28|.
TGTGCCAGCGCTCTAGCGGGACGAACTATTTACACAGATACGCAGTATTTT
CASALAGRTIYTDTQYF
>TRBD1|TRBJ2-7|TRBV11-2|.
TGTGCCAGCAGCTACGGGACAGCAGAATACGAGCAGTACTTC
CASSYGTAEYEQYF
>.|TRBJ1-5|TRBV5-5|.
TGTGCCAGCAGCTTGGGTTGGAGGGTCAATCAGCCCCAGCATTTT
CASSLGWRVNQPQHF
>.|TRBJ1-2|TRBV19|.
TGTGCCAGTAGTATAGATCTGGCAGGGTTCTATGGCTACACCTTC
CASSIDLAGFYGYTF
>TRBD2|TRBJ2-3|TRBV9|.
TGTGCCAGCAGCGGGACTAGCGGGGGGAGCACAGATACGCAGTATTTT
CASSGTSGGSTDTQYF
>.|TRBJ1-2|TRBV15|.
TGTGCCACCAGCAGAGATACGAGTTCATGGGGCTACACCTTC
CATSRDTSSWGYTF